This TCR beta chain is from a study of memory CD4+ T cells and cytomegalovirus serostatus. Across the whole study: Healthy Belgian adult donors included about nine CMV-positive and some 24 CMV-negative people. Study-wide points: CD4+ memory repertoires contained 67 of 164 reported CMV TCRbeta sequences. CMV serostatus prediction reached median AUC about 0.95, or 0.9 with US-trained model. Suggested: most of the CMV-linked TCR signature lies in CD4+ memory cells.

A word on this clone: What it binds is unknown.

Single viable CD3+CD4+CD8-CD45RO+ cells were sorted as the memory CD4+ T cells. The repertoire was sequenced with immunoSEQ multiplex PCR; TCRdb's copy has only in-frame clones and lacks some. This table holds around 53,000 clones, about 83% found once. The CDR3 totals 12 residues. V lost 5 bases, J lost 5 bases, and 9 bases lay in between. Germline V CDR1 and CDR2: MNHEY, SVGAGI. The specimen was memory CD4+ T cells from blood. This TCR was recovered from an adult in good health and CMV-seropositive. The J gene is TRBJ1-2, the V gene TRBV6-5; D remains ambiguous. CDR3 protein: CASSRLQYGYTF. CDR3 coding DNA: TGTGCCAGCAGTCGCCTCCAGTATGGCTACACCTTC.